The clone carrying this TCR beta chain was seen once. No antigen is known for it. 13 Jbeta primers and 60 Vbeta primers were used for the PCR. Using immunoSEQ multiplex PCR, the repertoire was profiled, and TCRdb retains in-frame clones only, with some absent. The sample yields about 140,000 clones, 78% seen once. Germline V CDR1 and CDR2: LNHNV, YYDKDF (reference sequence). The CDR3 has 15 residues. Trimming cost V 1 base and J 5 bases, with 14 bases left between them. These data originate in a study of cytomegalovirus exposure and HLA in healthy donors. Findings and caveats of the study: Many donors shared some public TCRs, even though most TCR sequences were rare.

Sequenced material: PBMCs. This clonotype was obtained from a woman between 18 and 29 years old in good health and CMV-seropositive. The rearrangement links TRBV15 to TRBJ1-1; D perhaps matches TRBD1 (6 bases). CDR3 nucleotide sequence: TGTGCCACCAGCAGAGTGGATGGGGGCATTACTGAAGCTTTCTTT. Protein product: CATSRVDGGITEAFF.